This T cell receptor beta chain was retrieved from a study of blood T cell repertoires in COVID-19. Profiling relied on immunoSEQ multiplex PCR, and the TCRdb table lists in-frame clones only, not all of them. The sample carries hundreds of thousands of clones, about 90% recorded once. The count of this clone is one. The CDR3 is 14 amino acids. V shed 5 bases and J 4 bases; nucleotides not matched to a gene: 7. Looked up from germline, CDR1 is SGHNT and CDR2 is YYREEE (reference sequence). The TCR sequence derives from a man in his forties in a cohort exposed to, infected with or recovered from COVID-19 (not recorded which). Sequenced input: PBMCs or T cells enriched from blood (not recorded which). The genes are TRBV5-4 and TRBJ1-2, with 8 bases that match TRBD1. CDR3 protein: CASSPGGVGYGYTF. In DNA form, the CDR3 reads TGTGCCAGCAGTCCAGGGGGCGTCGGCTATGGCTACACCTTC.